The present T cell receptor beta chain was sequenced within a study of blood T cells in healthy people across ages. The germline gives CDR1 SGHTA, CDR2 FQGNSA. The CDR3 has 15 amino acids. Trimming took 5 bases from V and 4 from J; bases not matched to a gene: 7. Using a J-beta primer mix together with a sample-barcoded 5' primer, a second PCR was run for roughly 6 to 12 cycles. One entry per CDR3 protein results from TCRdb running MiXCR on the 5' RACE reads. The table includes about 1.5 million distinct CDR3 sequences, approximately 43% detected once. Overall study results and limits: Without sorted subsets, naive and antigen-experienced compartments could not be conclusively compared. Age brought a roughly linear fall in TCR beta diversity measured per million T cells.

Concerning this clonotype: The antigen remains undetermined.

Each donor was a healthy Caucasian individual from Russia, aged roughly 6 to 95. Each sample provided at least 6 micrograms of extracted total RNA. The V and J genes are TRBV7-2 and TRBJ1-2; TRBD1 matches at 10 bases. The origin of this receptor is a woman between 18 and 30 years old in good health. The specimen was blood. The CDR3 here is CASSIGTGVSYGYTF. DNA of the CDR3: TGTGCCAGCAGCATCGGGACAGGGGTTAGCTATGGCTACACCTTC.